These 11 T cell receptor beta chains were all obtained from the same sample, sequenced in a study of blood T cells in healthy people across ages (dated by TCRdb to between 2014 and 2017). The library was prepared using 5' RACE. Sequencing relied on an Illumina HiSeq 2500. The second PCR ran for about 7 to 11 cycles and used a J-beta primer mix along with a sample-barcoded 5' primer. Through fastp at Q25 and MiXCR, TCRdb rebuilt clones from the public reads, retaining in-frame beta chains. Entries that share a CDR3 protein sequence are merged under the most common genes and DNA. The sample table records about 1,600,000 distinct CDR3 sequences; roughly 45% of these occur just once. The ten largest clones capture 7.9% of the sample. Sequencing input: blood. Receptor source: a woman under 30 in good health.

This sequence joins TRBV6-1 and TRBJ1-2, with 7 bases matching TRBD1. The CDR3 has 15 amino acids. Trimming removed 8 bases from V and 4 bases from J; junction bases left unmatched: 13. Germline V CDR1 and CDR2: MNHNS, SASEGT. In DNA form, the CDR3 reads TGTGCCAGCCGAGACAGGGCCCCCTCAATCTATGGCTACACCTTC. It codes for CASRDRAPSIYGYTF.

This clonotype showed up many times. The rearrangement joins TRBV29-1 to TRBJ2-7; D may correspond to TRBD1 or TRBD2 (5 bases each). There are 11 residues in the CDR3. Trimming removed 3 bases at V and 7 bases at J, with 10 bases between. Germline V gene data show CDR1 as SQVTM and CDR2 as ANQGSEA. CDR3 sequence reads: CSVDGAGEQYF. The CDR3 DNA follows: TGCAGCGTTGACGGGGCAGGGGAGCAGTACTTC.

The CDR3 coding sequence is TGTGCCAGCTCACCTTGGGCTAGCGGGTACACAGATACGCAGTATTTT. This sequence encodes CASSPWASGYTDTQYF. This chain uses TRBV18 with TRBJ2-3; 8 bases align to TRBD2. The germline CDR1 and CDR2 sequences are KGHSH and LQKENI. Unmatched junction bases numbered 7, after V lost 3 bases and J lost 2 bases. CDR3 length: 16 amino acids.

The chain is built from TRBV6-2 or TRBV6-3 and TRBJ1-5, with D unresolved. Per germline, CDR1 MNHEY and CDR2 SVGEGT. The CDR3 is made up of 13 amino acids. V was trimmed by 7 bases and J by 7 bases, leaving 14 bases between them. The CDR3 spells CASTKVSGQPQHF. The CDR3 DNA reads as TGTGCCAGCACGAAGGTTTCCGGGCAGCCCCAGCATTTT.

Only a few counts were recorded for this clonotype. Germline is not matched at one junction end, which may reflect a read error. The V gene is TRBV25-1, the J gene TRBJ2-7; 9 bases line up with TRBD1. Germline V lookup: CDR1 MGHDK, CDR2 SYGVNS. The CDR3 contains 14 residues. Here the CDR3 DNA reads TGTGCCAGCAGTCGAACAGGGGGCTCCAACGAGCAGTACTTC. Translated, it gives CASSRTGGSNEQYF.

The chain couples TRBV15 to TRBJ1-2; 10 bases match TRBD1. Germline-derived CDR1 and CDR2 are LNHNV and YYDKDF (reference sequence). The CDR3 runs 17 residues. The J segment lost 6 bases and the V segment lost 0 bases, leaving 10 bases of the junction unmatched. For the CDR3, the DNA is TGTGCCACCAGCAGAGATTTAGGGACAGGGGTAAAGGATGGCTACACCTTC. Translation gives CATSRDLGTGVKDGYTF.

This clonotype was seen only a few times. The chain has TRBV9 and TRBJ2-5; unclear D gene. The J call is uncertain, as TRBJ2-7 better fits the DNA end. CDR1 and CDR2 from the germline V gene are SGDLS and YYNGEE. CDR3 length: 12 residues. The CDR3 DNA sequence: TGTGCCAGCAGCCCAGATGGCGGCGAGCAGTACTTC. Translated: CASSPDGGEQYF.

Note on this clonotype: An end of the junction does not agree with germline; a read error may underlie this. The CDR3 loop is CAISKTGGNYEQYF. The CDR3, as DNA: TGTGCTATCAGCAAGACAGGGGGCAACTACGAGCAGTACTTC. This rearrangement joins TRBV10-3 to TRBJ2-7; TRBD1 matches 10 bases. Germline V gives CDR1 ENHRY, CDR2 SYGVKD. This CDR3 contains 14 residues.

This chain uses TRBV6-6 with TRBJ2-1, with a weak D call TRBD2 (6 bases). The CDR3 runs 15 residues. Trimming removed 6 bases at V and 0 bases at J, with 12 bases between. Looked up from germline, CDR1 is MNHNY and CDR2 is SVGAGI (reference sequence). CDR3 loop: CASSDGGRSYNEQFF. DNA of the CDR3: TGTGCCAGCAGCGACGGAGGGCGCTCCTACAATGAGCAGTTCTTC.

This clonotype was observed a few times. The rearrangement uses TRBV4-1 and TRBJ2-5; 10 bases align to TRBD2. V lost 1 base and J lost 3; bases outside the gene matches: 2. The CDR3 contains 15 residues. Germline-derived CDR1 and CDR2 are MGHRA and YSYEKL. The CDR3 here is CASSQVGLAEETQYF. In DNA form, the CDR3 reads TGCGCCAGCAGCCAAGTCGGACTAGCGGAAGAGACCCAGTACTTC.

This clonotype was detected a few times. This sequence joins TRBV3-1 and TRBJ2-7; maybe TRBD1 (6 bases). Germline V CDR1 and CDR2: LGHDT, YNNKEL (reference sequence). CDR3 size: 13 residues. V dropped 4 bases and J dropped 2 bases, with 9 bases sitting between them. This CDR3 reads CASSRDIPYEQYF. In DNA, the CDR3 is TGTGCCAGCAGCCGGGACATACCCTACGAGCAGTACTTC.